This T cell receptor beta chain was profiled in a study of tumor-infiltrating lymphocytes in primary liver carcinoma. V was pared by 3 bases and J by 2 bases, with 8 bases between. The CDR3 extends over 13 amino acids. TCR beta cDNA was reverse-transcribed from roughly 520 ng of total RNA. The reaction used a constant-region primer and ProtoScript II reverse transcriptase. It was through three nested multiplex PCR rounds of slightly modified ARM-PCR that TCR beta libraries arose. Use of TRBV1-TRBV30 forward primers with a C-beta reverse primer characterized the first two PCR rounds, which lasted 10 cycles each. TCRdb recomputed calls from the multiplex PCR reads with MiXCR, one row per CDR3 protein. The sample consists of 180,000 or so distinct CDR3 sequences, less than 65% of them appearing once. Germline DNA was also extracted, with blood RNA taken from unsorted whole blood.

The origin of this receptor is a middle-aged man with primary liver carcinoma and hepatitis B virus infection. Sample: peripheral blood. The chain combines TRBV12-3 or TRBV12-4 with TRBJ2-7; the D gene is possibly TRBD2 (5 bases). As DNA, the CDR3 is TGTGCCAGCAGTTTTTTCGGGGCCTACGAGCAGTACTTC. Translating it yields CASSFFGAYEQYF.